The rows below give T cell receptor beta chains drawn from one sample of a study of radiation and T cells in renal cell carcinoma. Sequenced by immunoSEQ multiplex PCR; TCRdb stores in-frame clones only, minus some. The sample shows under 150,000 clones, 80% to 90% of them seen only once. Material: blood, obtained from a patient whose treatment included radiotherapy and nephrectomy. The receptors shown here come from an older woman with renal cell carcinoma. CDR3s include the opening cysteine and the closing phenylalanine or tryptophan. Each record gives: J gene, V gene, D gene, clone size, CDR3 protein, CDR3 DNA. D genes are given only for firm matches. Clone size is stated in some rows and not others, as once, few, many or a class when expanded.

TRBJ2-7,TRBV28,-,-,CASSFILGLYEQYF,TGTGCCAGCAGTTTTATCCTGGGCCTCTACGAGCAGTACTTC
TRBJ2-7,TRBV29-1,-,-,CSGTSGLHEQYF,TGCAGCGGCACGTCGGGGCTCCACGAGCAGTACTTC
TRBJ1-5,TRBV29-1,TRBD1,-,CSVEGQGNQPQHF,TGCAGCGTTGAGGGACAGGGGAATCAGCCCCAGCATTTT
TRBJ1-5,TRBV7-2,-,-,CASSQGTGRGQPQHF,TGTGCCAGCAGCCAGGGCACCGGAAGGGGTCAGCCCCAGCATTTT
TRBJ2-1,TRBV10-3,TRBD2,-,CAISEGTSAYNEQFF,TGTGCCATCAGTGAAGGGACTAGCGCATACAATGAGCAGTTCTTC
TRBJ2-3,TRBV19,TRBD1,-,CASSPPGQITDTQYF,TGTGCCAGTAGTCCTCCGGGACAGATCACAGATACGCAGTATTTT
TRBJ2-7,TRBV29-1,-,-,CSVGAASLYEQYF,TGCAGCGTTGGTGCCGCGTCCCTCTACGAGCAGTACTTC
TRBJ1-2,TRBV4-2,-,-,CASSPTADEDGYTF,TGTGCCAGCAGCCCTACAGCTGATGAGGATGGCTACACCTTC
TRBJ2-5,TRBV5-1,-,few,CASSSQETQYF,TGCGCCAGCAGCTCTCAAGAGACCCAGTACTTC
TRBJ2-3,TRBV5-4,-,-,CASSLEGGLGTDTQYF,TGTGCCAGCAGCTTGGAGGGGGGTTTGGGCACAGATACGCAGTATTTT
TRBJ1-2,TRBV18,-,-,CASSPTGGSSYGYTF,TGTGCCAGCTCACCAACGGGGGGCAGCTCCTATGGCTACACCTTC
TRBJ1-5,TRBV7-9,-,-,CASSPPGGDSNQPQHF,TGTGCCAGCAGCCCACCCGGGGGGGATAGCAATCAGCCCCAGCATTTT
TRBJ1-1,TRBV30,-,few,CAWSARRNTEAFF,TGTGCCTGGAGCGCCAGGAGGAACACTGAAGCTTTCTTT
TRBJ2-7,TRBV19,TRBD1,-,CASSINRGFSEQYF,TGTGCCAGTAGTATCAACAGGGGATTCTCCGAGCAGTACTTC
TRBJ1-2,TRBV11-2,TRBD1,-,CASSAIQGQTYGGYTF,TGTGCCAGCAGCGCAATCCAGGGACAGACCTATGGAGGCTACACCTTC
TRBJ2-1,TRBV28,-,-,CASRQPGRSVFF,TGTGCCAGCAGACAACCGGGACGAAGTGTGTTCTTC
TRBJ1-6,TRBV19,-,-,CASSILVARGDAPLHF,TGTGCCAGTAGTATATTGGTCGCCCGGGGGGATGCACCCCTCCACTTT
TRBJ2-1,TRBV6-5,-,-,CASSYYVGLRANEQFF,TGTGCCAGCAGTTACTACGTGGGACTGAGGGCCAATGAGCAGTTCTTC
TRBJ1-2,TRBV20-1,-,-,CSARQVPGYTF,TGCAGTGCAAGACAGGTACCTGGCTACACCTTC
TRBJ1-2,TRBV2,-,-,CASSEDRPNTF,TGTGCCAGCAGTGAAGACAGGCCGAACACCTTC
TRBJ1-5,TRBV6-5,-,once,CASSYSMGGQPQHF,TGTGCCAGCAGTTACTCAATGGGTGGCCAGCCCCAGCATTTT
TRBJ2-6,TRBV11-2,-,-,CASSLDPNPGANVLTF,TGTGCCAGCAGCTTAGACCCAAACCCTGGGGCCAACGTCCTGACTTTC
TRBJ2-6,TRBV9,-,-,CASSVFPGVTGANVLTF,TGTGCCAGCAGCGTATTTCCAGGGGTAACTGGGGCCAACGTCCTGACTTTC
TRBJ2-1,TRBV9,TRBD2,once,CASSPWSSGINEQFF,TGTGCCAGCAGCCCCTGGAGTAGCGGGATAAATGAGCAGTTCTTC
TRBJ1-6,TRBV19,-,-,CASSIGSLPLHF,TGTGCCAGTAGTATCGGTAGTCTTCCCCTCCACTTT
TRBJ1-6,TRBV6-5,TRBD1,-,CASRRRQGDNSPLHF,TGTGCCAGCAGGCGTCGACAGGGTGACAATTCACCCCTCCACTTT
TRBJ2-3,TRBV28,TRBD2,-,CASSLTSGSAPTDTQYF,TGTGCCAGCAGTTTAACTAGCGGGAGCGCACCCACAGATACGCAGTATTTT
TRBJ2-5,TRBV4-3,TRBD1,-,CASSQTYGGQGVTLQETQYF,TGCGCCAGCAGCCAAACTTACGGGGGACAGGGGGTCACCCTCCAAGAGACCCAGTACTTC
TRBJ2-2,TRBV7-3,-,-,CASSLRDSPGELFF,TGTGCCAGCAGCCTGCGGGACAGCCCCGGGGAGCTGTTTTTT
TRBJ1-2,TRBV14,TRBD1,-,CASSHGQGSGYTF,TGTGCCAGCAGCCACGGACAGGGTTCTGGCTACACCTTC
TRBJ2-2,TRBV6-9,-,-,CASSSTGANTGELFF,TGTGCCAGCAGTTCGACAGGAGCGAACACCGGGGAGCTGTTTTTT
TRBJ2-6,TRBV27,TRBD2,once,CASTLIRGGAGANVLTF,TGTGCCAGCACCCTTATCCGTGGGGGGGCTGGGGCCAACGTCCTGACTTTC
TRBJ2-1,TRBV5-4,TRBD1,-,CASSKPDRDSNEQFF,TGTGCCAGCAGCAAACCGGACAGGGACTCGAATGAGCAGTTCTTC
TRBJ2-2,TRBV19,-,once,CASSMRVSAGELFF,TGTGCCAGTAGTATGAGGGTATCGGCCGGGGAGCTGTTTTTT
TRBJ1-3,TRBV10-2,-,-,CASGERGNTIYF,TGCGCCAGCGGTGAACGTGGAAACACCATATATTTT
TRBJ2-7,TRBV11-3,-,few,CASSPTPASHEQYF,TGTGCCAGCAGCCCGACCCCAGCTTCCCACGAGCAGTACTTC
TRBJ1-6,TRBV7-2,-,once,CASSSQPRDSPLHF,TGTGCCAGCAGCTCCCAGCCCCGTGATTCACCCCTCCACTTT
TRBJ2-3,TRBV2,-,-,CASSLDYPSTDTQYF,TGTGCCAGCAGCTTAGATTACCCTAGCACAGATACGCAGTATTTT
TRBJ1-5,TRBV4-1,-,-,CASSQVRDSNQPQHF,TGCGCCAGCAGCCAAGTGAGGGATAGCAATCAGCCCCAGCATTTT
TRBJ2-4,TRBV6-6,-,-,CASSYSFAENIQYF,TGTGCCAGCAGTTATTCCTTCGCGGAAAACATTCAGTACTTC